The rows below give T cell receptor beta chains drawn from one sample of a study of shared clonotypes between healthy human individuals. Produced via immunoSEQ multiplex PCR; TCRdb's table is partial and in-frame only. The sample has around 700,000 clones; roughly 78% are singletons. Sequenced: memory CD4+ T cells sorted from blood. The receptors shown here come from a woman in her twenties or thirties in good health. Both conserved end residues are part of each CDR3. Fields, in order: clone size, V gene, D gene, J gene, CDR3 length, CDR3 DNA, CDR3 protein. D genes are given only for firm matches. Part of the rows lack a size; the others show once, few, many or a class for expanded clones.

>NA|TRBV27|TRBD1|TRBJ1-5|19
TGTGCCAGCAGTTTATCGCCCGGACAGGGGGCCATCTTCAATCAGCCCCAGCATTTT
CASSLSPGQGAIFNQPQHF
>NA|TRBV30|NA|TRBJ2-1|13
TGTGCCTGGAGTGTACTTATACACAATGAGCAGTTCTTC
CAWSVLIHNEQFF
>NA|TRBV29-1|NA|TRBJ1-2|13
TGCAGCGTTGAAGATCAAGTAGATCCTGGCTACACCTTC
CSVEDQVDPGYTF
>NA|TRBV5-4|NA|TRBJ2-5|14
TGTGCCAGCAGCTTGTACGGCCGAGGGGAGACCCAGTACTTC
CASSLYGRGETQYF
>many|TRBV6-5|TRBD2|TRBJ2-1|16
TGTGCCAGCAGTTCGGTAGCGGGAGCCAGCGGCAATGAGCAGTTCTTC
CASSSVAGASGNEQFF
>NA|TRBV20-1|NA|TRBJ1-2|11
TGCAGTGCTACCACAACGCATGGCTACACCTTC
CSATTTHGYTF
>NA|TRBV29-1|NA|TRBJ2-3|16
TGCAGCGTTGAAGATCGTTCGGGAGACGGCACAGATACGCAGTATTTT
CSVEDRSGDGTDTQYF
>NA|TRBV11-2|NA|TRBJ2-7|15
TGTGCCAGCAGCCGCAAACGGGACAAGGCCTACGAGCAGTACTTC
CASSRKRDKAYEQYF
>many|TRBV21-1|NA|TRBJ1-5|14
TGTGCCACCACGACGGAGAATAGCAATCAGCCCCAGCATTTT
CATTTENSNQPQHF
>NA|TRBV2|TRBD1|TRBJ1-2|16
TGTGCCAGCAGGACTGAGACAGGGCTTCTTAACTATGGCTACACCTTC
CASRTETGLLNYGYTF
>many|TRBV19|NA|TRBJ1-2|12
TGTGCCAGTAGTATAAACAGCCGTAAATACACCTTC
CASSINSRKYTF
>NA|TRBV27|TRBD2|TRBJ2-2|14
TGTGCCAGCACCGGGACTAGCGGGACCGGGGAGCTGTTTTTT
CASTGTSGTGELFF
>NA|TRBV10-2|NA|TRBJ2-6|16
TGCGCCAGCAGTGAGACTAGGGGAACTGGGGCCAACGTCCTGACTTTC
CASSETRGTGANVLTF
>NA|TRBV29-1|TRBD1|TRBJ2-5|12
TGCAGCGTCCGGACAGGGCAAGAGACCCAGTACTTC
CSVRTGQETQYF
>few|TRBV4-2|NA|TRBJ1-4|13
TGTGCCAGCAGCTTGGTCCACACACCAAAACTGTTTTTT
CASSLVHTPKLFF
>NA|TRBV2|NA|TRBJ2-1|14
TGTGCCAGCAGTGAGGAGGCGAGTATTAATGAGCAGTTCTTC
CASSEEASINEQFF
>NA|TRBV28|NA|TRBJ1-1|13
TGTGCCACTCACCGGAGGACTACAGAGGCGGCTTTCTTT
CATHRRTTEAAFF
>NA|TRBV4-1|NA|TRBJ1-5|15
TGCGCCAGCAGCCAAGTTTCGGGGGGGAATCAGCCCCAGCATTTT
CASSQVSGGNQPQHF
>NA|TRBV7-9|TRBD1|TRBJ2-7|17
TGTGCCAGCAGTCACGGGGGACAGGGGGCGGTTGACTACGAGCAGTACTTC
CASSHGGQGAVDYEQYF
>NA|TRBV29-1|TRBD2|TRBJ2-3|15
TGCAGCGTCGACCCTCAAGCGGGGGTCACAGATACGCAGTATTTT
CSVDPQAGVTDTQYF
>few|TRBV6-1|NA|TRBJ2-3|12
TGTGCCAGCAGCATGGGGGAAGATACGCAGTATTTT
CASSMGEDTQYF
>NA|TRBV5-1|TRBD2|TRBJ2-1|15
TGCGCCAGCAGCTTACGCGGGAGGGAGTTAGGTGAGCAGTTCTTC
CASSLRGRELGEQFF
>few|TRBV7-8|TRBD2|TRBJ2-5|14
TGTGCCAGCAGCTTAAAGACTAGCGAAGAGACCCAGTACTTC
CASSLKTSEETQYF
>once|TRBV28|NA|TRBJ1-5|16
TGTGCCAGCAGTCAGACAGCTACCTATAGCAATCAGCCCCAGCATTTT
CASSQTATYSNQPQHF
>NA|TRBV6-5|NA|TRBJ1-4|15
TGTGCCACCTCTCGGAAAGGGGGGTGGAGTGAAAAACTGTTTTTT
CATSRKGGWSEKLFF
>once|TRBV27|NA|TRBJ2-6|16
TGTGCCAGCAGTGACGCCCGTTATCCTGGGGCCAACGTCCTGACTTTC
CASSDARYPGANVLTF
>NA|TRBV28|NA|TRBJ2-1|12
TGTGCCAGCAGTTTAAGGTGGAATGAGCAGTTCTTC
CASSLRWNEQFF